This T cell receptor beta chain was found in a study of vaccination effects on CD4 cells after COVID-19. Study-level results: Marked clonal contraction was seen in infection- and vaccine-induced clones late after vaccination. New vaccine-induced clones were the main type among post-vaccine spike-reactive clones in convalescents.

V lost 1 base and J 6 bases, leaving 17 bases between the germline ends. This CDR3 is 15 amino acids long. CDR1 and CDR2 (germline): SGHRS, YFSETQ. Antigen-specific CD4+ T cell clonotypes were called by their expansion after viral peptide-pool culture in ViraFEST. The authors isolated CD4+ T cells after nine to eleven days of culture. Sometime from March through December 2020, the person acquired a SARS-CoV-2 infection that PCR confirmed. Peptides at 8.5 to 10 ug/ml and IL-2 at about 9.3 IU/ml were added to about 2 million PBMC per well. Half-medium changes using IL-2 medium occurred on days 3 and 7. Profiling relied on immunoSEQ multiplex PCR, and the TCRdb table lists in-frame clones only, not all of them. Of around 25,000 clones in the sample, about three quarters were seen once. In this sample, this clone turned up a few times. Its antigen is unknown.

Source: CD4+ T cells from PBMCs cultured with HCoV-NL63 spike peptides, taken before COVID-19 vaccination. The V call is TRBV5-1, the J call TRBJ2-7, with D tentatively TRBD1 (5 bases). This TCR derives from a human donor who had a prior SARS-CoV-2 infection. In DNA, the CDR3 is TGCGCCAGCAGCTTGAGTCAGGGCGGATTCGGCGAGCAGTACTTC. Encoded protein: CASSLSQGGFGEQYF.